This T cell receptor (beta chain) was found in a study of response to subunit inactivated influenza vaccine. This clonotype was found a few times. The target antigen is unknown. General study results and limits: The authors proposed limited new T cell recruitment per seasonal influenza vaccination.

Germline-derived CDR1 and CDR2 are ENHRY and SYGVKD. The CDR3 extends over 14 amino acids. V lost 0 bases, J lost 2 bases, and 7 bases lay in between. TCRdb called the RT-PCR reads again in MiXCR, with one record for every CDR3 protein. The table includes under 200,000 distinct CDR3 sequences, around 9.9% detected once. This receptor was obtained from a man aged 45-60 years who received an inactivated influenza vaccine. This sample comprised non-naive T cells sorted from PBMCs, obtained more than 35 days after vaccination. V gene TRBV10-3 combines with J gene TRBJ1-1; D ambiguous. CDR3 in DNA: TGTGCCATCAGTGAGTCCCGGCTTAACACTGAAGCTTTCTTT. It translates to CAISESRLNTEAFF.